These 10 T cell receptor beta chains were sequenced from one sample in a study of T cell repertoires in aging, cancer and after chemotherapy. TCR beta rearrangements were amplified from peripheral blood genomic DNA. TRB rearrangements spanning V, D and J were amplified using mixed TRB-A/B primers. MiXCR, run by TCRdb on the multiplex PCR reads, gives a single entry per CDR3 protein. Altogether under 1,500 distinct CDR3 sequences are present, about 20% being singletons, with the ten largest covering just over 45%. The sample was blood. The receptor source for this set is a human donor with a solid tumor.

In its sample, this clonotype was seen a few times. The chain combines TRBV7-2 with TRBJ1-1; maybe TRBD1 (5 bases). Per germline, CDR1 SGHTA and CDR2 FQGNSA. This CDR3 comprises 13 residues. V dropped 0 bases and J dropped 8 bases, with 10 bases sitting between them. CDR3 DNA: TGTGCCAGCAGCTTAGCTGGGGGGAGGGAAGCTTTCTTT. Residues: CASSLAGGREAFF.

This clonotype qualifies as medium-sized (0.01 to 0.1%). The V and J genes are TRBV7-6 and TRBJ1-6; D is undetermined. Germline CDR1 is SGHVS and CDR2 is FNYEAQ. The CDR3 is 16 amino acids. V lost 0 bases, J lost 1 base, and 7 bases lay in between. The CDR3 reads CASSLAEGSYNSPLHF. The CDR3 coding sequence is TGTGCCAGCAGCTTAGCGGAAGGGTCCTATAATTCACCCCTCCACTTT.

V gene TRBV5-1 combines with J gene TRBJ1-6; 10 nucleotides match TRBD1. Germline V lookup: CDR1 SGHRS, CDR2 YFSETQ. Trimming removed 0 bases from V and 6 bases from J; junction bases left unmatched: 3. The length of the CDR3 is 16 residues. CDR3 protein: CASSLEGTGVNSPLHF. CDR3 nucleotide sequence: TGCGCCAGCAGCTTGGAAGGGACAGGGGTTAATTCACCCCTCCACTTT.

Remarks on this clonotype: One end of the junction is discordant with germline, which a read error may explain. This sequence joins TRBV5-6 and TRBJ2-3; 11 bases match TRBD2. The germline CDR1 and CDR2 sequences are SGHDT and YYEEEE. The CDR3 has 15 amino acids. This CDR3 reads CASSSRVAGGDTQYF. For the CDR3, the DNA is TGCGCCAGCAGCTCCCGGGTAGCGGGGGGGGATACGCAGTATTTT.

By share of the sample, this clonotype is medium-sized. This chain connects TRBV6-1 to TRBJ2-5; D is unresolved. The CDR3 sequence is 15 residues long. Germline V CDR1 and CDR2: MNHNS, SASEGT. V was shortened by 5 bases and J by 5 bases, with 18 bases between the two germline ends. The CDR3 sequence: CASSLRHPVGETQYF. Here the CDR3 DNA reads TGTGCCAGCAGTCTACGACACCCGGTGGGGGAGACCCAGTACTTC.

This chain uses TRBV24-1 with TRBJ1-3; D not certain. Trimming took 9 bases from V and 2 from J, leaving 13 bases between them. The CDR3 totals 14 residues. Germline V gene lookup returns CDR1 KGHDR and CDR2 SFDVKD. This CDR3 is CATPPQTPGNTIYF. In DNA, the CDR3 is TGTGCCACCCCGCCCCAAACCCCTGGAAACACCATATATTTT.

This clonotype is labeled medium-sized. This chain joins TRBV7-9 and TRBJ2-1, with D unresolved. The V end was cut by 5 bases, the J end by 7 bases, with 21 bases between. This CDR3 region has 16 residues. Looked up from germline, CDR1 is SEHNR and CDR2 is FQNEAQ (reference sequence). The CDR3 nucleotides read TGTGCCAGCAGCCCCCGCACCTTACCAAGGCAGAATGAGCAGTTCTTC. Translation gives CASSPRTLPRQNEQFF.

This clonotype counts as medium-sized. V is TRBV20-1 and J is TRBJ2-5; D possibly corresponds to TRBD1 (6 bases). This CDR3 spans 12 amino acids. Trimming took off 6 bases at V and 3 bases at J, with 11 bases between the two ends. The germline V gene encodes CDR1 DFQATT and CDR2 SNEGSKA (reference sequence). Written as DNA, the CDR3 is TGCAGTGCCTCGGACAGCAAAGAGACCCAGTACTTC. This encodes CSASDSKETQYF.

The chain combines TRBV19 with TRBJ2-3; D perhaps matches TRBD1 (6 bases). This CDR3 contains 14 residues. Trimming removed 3 bases at V and 2 bases at J, with 9 bases between. Germline loops: CDR1 LNHDA, CDR2 SQIVND (reference sequence). CDR3 residues: CASSIGQTTDTQYF. CDR3 sequence (DNA): TGTGCCAGTAGTATCGGACAGACCACAGATACGCAGTATTTT.

The chain carries TRBV12-3 or TRBV12-4 and TRBJ2-1; 9 nucleotides line up with TRBD2. This CDR3 has 13 residues. Trimming at V came to 0 bases and at J to 9 bases, leaving 0 bases not matched to a gene. The CDR3 loop is CASSLAAGGEQFF. For the CDR3, the DNA is TGTGCCAGCAGTTTAGCAGCGGGGGGTGAGCAGTTCTTC.